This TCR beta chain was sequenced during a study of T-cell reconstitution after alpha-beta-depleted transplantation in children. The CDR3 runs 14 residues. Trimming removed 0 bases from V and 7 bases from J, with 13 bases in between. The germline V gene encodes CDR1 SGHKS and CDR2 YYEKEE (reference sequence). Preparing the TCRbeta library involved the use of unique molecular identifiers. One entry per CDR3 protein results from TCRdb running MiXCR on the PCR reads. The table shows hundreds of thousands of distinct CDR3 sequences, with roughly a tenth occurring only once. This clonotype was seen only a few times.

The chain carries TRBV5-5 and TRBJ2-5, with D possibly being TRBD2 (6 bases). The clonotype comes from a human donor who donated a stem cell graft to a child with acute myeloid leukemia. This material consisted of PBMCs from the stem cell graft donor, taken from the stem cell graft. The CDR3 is CASSLEEGIGTQYF. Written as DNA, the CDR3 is TGTGCCAGCAGCTTGGAGGAGGGAATAGGGACCCAGTACTTC.